Here is one TCR beta chain with its context. The data originate from a study of PD-1 blockade in classical Hodgkin lymphoma. Noted time point: newly diagnosed, previously untreated cHL patient sample. Purification of CD4+ T cells from thawed PBMCs was performed via magnetic negative selection. Clones were read by immunoSEQ multiplex PCR, and TCRdb kept only the in-frame ones, dropping some. The table has approximately 23,000 clones, approximately 91% seen once. The CDR3 spans 14 residues. Looked up from germline, CDR1 is SQVTM and CDR2 is ANQGSEA. J was trimmed by 1 base and V by 7 bases; bases with no gene match: 10.

Sequences were obtained from CD4+ T cells from blood. The source is a human donor with classical Hodgkin lymphoma. This sequence joins TRBV29-1 and TRBJ2-7; 7 nucleotides line up with TRBD1. The CDR3 region is CSARRDSASYEQYF. Written as DNA, the CDR3 is TGCAGCGCCCGAAGGGACAGTGCATCCTACGAGCAGTACTTC.